A single T cell receptor beta chain is shown here with its context. The sample belongs to a study of blood T cell repertoires in COVID-19. About the study: Some COVID-19 samples were acute and others convalescent; all came from the United States, Italy and Spain.

Sequenced by immunoSEQ multiplex PCR; TCRdb stores in-frame clones only, minus some. The table includes around 190,000 clones, approximately 80% detected once. This CDR3 comprises 21 residues. V usage is TRBV21-1 and J usage is TRBJ2-2; the D call of TRBD1 is as the table states it, not checked on the DNA. TRBV21-1 is a recognized pseudogene. The sequenced sample consisted of peripheral blood. The sequence came from a human donor in a cohort sampled during active COVID-19. The CDR3 spells CASSKNTFRLTPSPNTGELFF. The CDR3 DNA is TGTGCCAGCAGCAAAAATACGTTTCGATTGACACCCTCTCCGAACACCGGGGAGCTGTTTTTT.